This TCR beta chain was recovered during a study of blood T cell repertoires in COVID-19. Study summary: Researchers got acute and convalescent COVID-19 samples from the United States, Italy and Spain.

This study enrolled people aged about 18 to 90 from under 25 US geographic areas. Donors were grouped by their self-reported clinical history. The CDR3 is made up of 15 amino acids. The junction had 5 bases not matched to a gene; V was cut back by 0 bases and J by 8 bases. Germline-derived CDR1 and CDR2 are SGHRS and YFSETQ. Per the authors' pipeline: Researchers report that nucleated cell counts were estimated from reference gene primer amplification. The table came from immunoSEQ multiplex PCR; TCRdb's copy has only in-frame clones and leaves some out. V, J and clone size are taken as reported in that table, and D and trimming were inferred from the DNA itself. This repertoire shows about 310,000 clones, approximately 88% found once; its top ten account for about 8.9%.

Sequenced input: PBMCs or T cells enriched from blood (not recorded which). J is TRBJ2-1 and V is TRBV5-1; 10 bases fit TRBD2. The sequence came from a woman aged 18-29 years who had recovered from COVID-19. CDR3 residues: CASSLGLAGVDEQFF. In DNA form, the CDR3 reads TGCGCCAGCAGCTTGGGGCTAGCGGGAGTCGATGAGCAGTTCTTC. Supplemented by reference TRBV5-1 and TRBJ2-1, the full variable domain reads KAGVTQTPRYLIKTRGQQVTLSCSPISGHRSVSWYQQTPGQGLQFLFEYFSETQRNKGNFPGRFSGRQFSNSRSEMNVSTLELGDSALYLCASSLGLAGVDEQFFGPGTRLTVL.